One sample yielded the 6 T cell receptor beta chains listed below, sequenced in a study of T cells expressing NK-cell markers. TCRdb reprocessed the 5' RACE reads, keeping one entry per CDR3 protein, no DNA. Here the sample table reports about 540,000 distinct CDR3 sequences. Material: blood T cells: a sorted CD56 or NKG2C T cell subset, CD4+ or CD8+ T cells, or bulk PBMC T cells (not recorded which). These receptors came from a young man in good health.

The chain links TRBV10-3 to TRBJ2-3; TCRdb proposes TRBD1, but this gene call is untestable without DNA. The length of the CDR3 is 16 residues. Per germline, CDR1 ENHRY and CDR2 SYGVKD. CDR3 amino acids: CATAVGAGKQSDTQYF.

V and J are TRBV20-1 and TRBJ2-1; the D call from TCRdb, TRBD2, cannot be confirmed without DNA. Germline-derived CDR1 and CDR2 are DFQATT and SNEGSKA (reference sequence). The length of the CDR3 is 13 residues. The CDR3 region is CSASSGRTDEQFF.

The chain is built from TRBV10-3 and TRBJ2-3; TCRdb's assignment of TRBD2 cannot be checked, as there is no DNA. Germline CDR1 and CDR2: ENHRY and SYGVKD. CDR3 size: 19 residues. CDR3 in amino acids: CAISGPPGLAIPSTDTQYF.

V usage is TRBV15 and J usage is TRBJ2-1. CDR1 and CDR2 from the germline V gene are LNHNV and YYDKDF (reference sequence). The CDR3 runs 11 residues. The CDR3 reads CATSSLGEQFF.

The chain recombines TRBV7-8 with TRBJ1-2. Germline V gives CDR1 SGHVS, CDR2 FQNEAQ. This CDR3 has 12 residues. This chain's CDR3 is CASSLGIQGYTF.

The J gene is TRBJ2-3, the V gene TRBV18. The germline CDR1 and CDR2 sequences are KGHSH and LQKENI. The CDR3 runs 15 residues. CDR3 loop: CASSPTGVSADTQYF.